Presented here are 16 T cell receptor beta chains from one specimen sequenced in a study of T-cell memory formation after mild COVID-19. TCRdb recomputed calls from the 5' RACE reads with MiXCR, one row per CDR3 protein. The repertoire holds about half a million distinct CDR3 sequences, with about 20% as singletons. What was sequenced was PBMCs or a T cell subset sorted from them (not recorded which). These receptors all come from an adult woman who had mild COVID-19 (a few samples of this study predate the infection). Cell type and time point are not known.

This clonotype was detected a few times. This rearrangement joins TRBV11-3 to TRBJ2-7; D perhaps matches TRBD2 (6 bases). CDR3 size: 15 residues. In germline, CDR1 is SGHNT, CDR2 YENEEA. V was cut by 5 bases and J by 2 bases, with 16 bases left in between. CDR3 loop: CASSPSLPGAYEQYF. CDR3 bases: TGTGCCAGCAGCCCCTCCCTTCCGGGGGCCTACGAGCAGTACTTC.

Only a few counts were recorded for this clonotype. In DNA form, the CDR3 reads TGTGCCAGCAACCGACTATGGGGGGCAAGGGAGACCCAGTACTTC. This encodes CASNRLWGARETQYF. The rearrangement joins TRBV5-6 to TRBJ2-5; either TRBD1 or TRBD2 may fit D (6 bases each). The CDR3 has 15 residues. Trimming removed 6 bases at V and 5 bases at J, with 20 bases between. CDR1 and CDR2 (germline): SGHDT, YYEEEE. Drawing the rest from reference TRBV5-6 and TRBJ2-5, the complete variable domain is DAGVTQSPTHLIKTRGQQVTLRCSPKSGHDTVSWYQQALGQGPQFIFQYYEEEERQRGNFPDRFSGHQFPNYSSELNVNALLLGDSALYLCASNRLWGARETQYFGPGTRLLVL.

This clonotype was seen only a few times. CDR3 sequence (DNA): TGCAGTGCACGAACGCCCGGGACAGGGGACCTTCGTGAGCAGTACTTC. Amino acids: CSARTPGTGDLREQYF. The V gene is TRBV20-1, the J gene TRBJ2-7, with TRBD1 matching 10 bases. The V gene end was trimmed by 6 bases and the J gene end by 7 bases; junction bases not matched to a gene: 18. The CDR3 has 16 residues. From germline, CDR1 is DFQATT and CDR2 SNEGSKA (reference sequence).

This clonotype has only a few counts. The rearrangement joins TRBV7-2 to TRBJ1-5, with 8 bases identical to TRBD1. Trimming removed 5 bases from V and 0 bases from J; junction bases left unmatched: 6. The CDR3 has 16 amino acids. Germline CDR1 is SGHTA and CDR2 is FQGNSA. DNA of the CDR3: TGTGCCAGCAGCACTAAGACAGGGGTTAGCAATCAGCCCCAGCATTTT. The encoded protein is CASSTKTGVSNQPQHF.

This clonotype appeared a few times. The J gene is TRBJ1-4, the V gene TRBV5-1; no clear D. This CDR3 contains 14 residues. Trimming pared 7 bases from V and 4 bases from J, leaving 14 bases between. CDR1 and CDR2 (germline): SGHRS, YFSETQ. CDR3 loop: CASAKGGNNEKLFF. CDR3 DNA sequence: TGCGCCAGCGCTAAGGGTGGGAATAATGAAAAACTGTTTTTT.

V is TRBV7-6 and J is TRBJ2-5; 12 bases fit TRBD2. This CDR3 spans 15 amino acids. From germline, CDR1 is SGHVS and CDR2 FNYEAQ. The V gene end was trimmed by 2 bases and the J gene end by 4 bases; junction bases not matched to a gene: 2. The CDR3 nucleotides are TGTGCCAGCAGCTTACGGGGACTAGCGGGAGAGACCCAGTACTTC. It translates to CASSLRGLAGETQYF. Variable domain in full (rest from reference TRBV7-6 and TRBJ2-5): GAGVSQSPRYKVTKRGQDVALRCDPISGHVSLYWYRQALGQGPEFLTYFNYEAQQDKSGLPNDRFSAERPEGSISTLTIQRTEQRDSAMYRCASSLRGLAGETQYFGPGTRLLVL.

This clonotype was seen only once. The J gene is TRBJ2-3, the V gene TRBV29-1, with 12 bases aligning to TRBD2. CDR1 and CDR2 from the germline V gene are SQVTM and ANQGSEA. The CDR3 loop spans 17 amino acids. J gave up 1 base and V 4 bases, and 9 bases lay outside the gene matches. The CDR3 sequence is CSVVRLAGGLGTDTQYF. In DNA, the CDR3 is TGCAGCGTTGTAAGGCTAGCGGGGGGGCTGGGCACAGATACGCAGTATTTT.

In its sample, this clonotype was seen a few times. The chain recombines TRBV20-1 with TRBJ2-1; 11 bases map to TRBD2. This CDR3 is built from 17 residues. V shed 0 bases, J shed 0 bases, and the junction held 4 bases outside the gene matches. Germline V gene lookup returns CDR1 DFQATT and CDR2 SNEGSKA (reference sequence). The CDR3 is CSARDSGGAYSYNEQFF. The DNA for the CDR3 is TGCAGTGCTAGAGATAGCGGGGGGGCCTACTCCTACAATGAGCAGTTCTTC.

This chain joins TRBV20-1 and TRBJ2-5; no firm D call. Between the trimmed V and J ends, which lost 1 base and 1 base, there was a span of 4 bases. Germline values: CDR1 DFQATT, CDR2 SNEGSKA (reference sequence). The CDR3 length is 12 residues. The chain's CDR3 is CSARVGQETQYF. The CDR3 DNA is TGCAGTGCTAGAGTGGGCCAAGAGACCCAGTACTTC.

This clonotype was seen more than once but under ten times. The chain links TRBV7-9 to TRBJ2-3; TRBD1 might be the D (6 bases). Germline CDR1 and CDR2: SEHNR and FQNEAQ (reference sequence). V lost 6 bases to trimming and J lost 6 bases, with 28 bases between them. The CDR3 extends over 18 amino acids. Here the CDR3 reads CASSPASTGMVFSDTQYF. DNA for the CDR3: TGTGCCAGCAGTCCAGCTAGTACAGGGATGGTTTTCTCGGATACGCAGTATTTT.

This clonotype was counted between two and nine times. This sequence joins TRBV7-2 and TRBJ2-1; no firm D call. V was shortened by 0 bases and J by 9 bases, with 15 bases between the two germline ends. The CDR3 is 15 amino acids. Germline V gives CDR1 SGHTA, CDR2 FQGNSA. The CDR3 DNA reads TGTGCCAGCAGCTTAGCCCGGACCGAGGTCGGTGAGCAGTTCTTC. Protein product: CASSLARTEVGEQFF.

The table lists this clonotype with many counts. CDR3 protein: CASSQDHGTGELFF. CDR3 bases: TGCGCCAGCAGCCAAGATCACGGGACAGGGGAGCTGTTTTTT. The chain combines TRBV4-1 with TRBJ2-2, with D maybe TRBD1 (6 bases). The length of the CDR3 is 14 residues. Germline-derived CDR1 and CDR2 are MGHRA and YSYEKL. Trimming took 0 bases from V and 8 from J, leaving 10 bases between them.

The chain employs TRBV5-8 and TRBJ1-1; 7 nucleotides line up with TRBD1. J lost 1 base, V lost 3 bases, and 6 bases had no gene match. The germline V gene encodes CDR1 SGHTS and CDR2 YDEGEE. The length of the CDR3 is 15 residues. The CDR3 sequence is CASSSTGWGNTEAFF. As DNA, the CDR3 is TGTGCCAGCAGCTCGACAGGGTGGGGGAACACTGAAGCTTTCTTT.

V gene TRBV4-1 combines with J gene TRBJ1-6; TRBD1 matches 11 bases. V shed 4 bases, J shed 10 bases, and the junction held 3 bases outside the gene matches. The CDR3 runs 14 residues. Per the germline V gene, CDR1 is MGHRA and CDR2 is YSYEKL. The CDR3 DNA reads TGCGCCAGCAGCCGGACAGGGGGCAGCTCACCCCTCCACTTT. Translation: CASSRTGGSSPLHF.

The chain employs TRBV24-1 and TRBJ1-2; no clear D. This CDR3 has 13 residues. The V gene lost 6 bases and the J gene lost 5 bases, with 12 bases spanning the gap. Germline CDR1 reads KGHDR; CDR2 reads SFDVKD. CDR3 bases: TGTGCCACCAGTAAGGGTCTGGGGTATGGCTACACCTTC. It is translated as CATSKGLGYGYTF.

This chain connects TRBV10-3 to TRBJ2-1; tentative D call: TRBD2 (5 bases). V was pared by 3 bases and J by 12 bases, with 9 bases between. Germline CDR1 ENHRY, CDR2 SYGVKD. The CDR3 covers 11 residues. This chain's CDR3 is CAISDGIGQFF. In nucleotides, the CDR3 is TGTGCCATCAGTGACGGGATCGGGCAGTTCTTC.